Here is one T cell receptor (beta chain) with its context. Its antigen is as yet unknown. This record comes from a study of T cell responses to AZD1222 COVID-19 vaccine. Overall study findings and caveats: After the peak T cell response, and only then, were repertoires sampled. Distributed over spike, vaccine-associated CD4 TCRs predominated at 160-218 and 743-854. Reports say nearly half of spike-specific TCRs go after unmutated variant regions. Possibly, clonal diversity was underestimated; donors were largely white British and included more females.

CDR3 size: 14 residues. Germline V gene lookup returns CDR1 SGHVS and CDR2 FQNEAQ. V lost 5 bases and J 3 bases, leaving 11 bases between the germline ends. Repertoires were generated with immunoSEQ multiplex PCR, while TCRdb's copy carries only in-frame clones and drops some. The sample holds more than 120,000 clones; about 92% are singletons and the top ten take approximately 5%. The V gene is TRBV7-8, the J gene TRBJ1-3, with a weak D call TRBD1 (5 bases). This sample comprised peripheral blood, obtained on day 0 of AZD1222 vaccination. The receptor comes from an adult in good health. CDR3 in DNA: TGTGCCAGCAGCGTGGGGGTGGGTGGAAACACCATATATTTT. Translation gives CASSVGVGGNTIYF.